This TCR beta chain was documented in a study of cytomegalovirus exposure and HLA in healthy donors. Points from the study as a whole: Reportedly, cytomegalovirus status was diagnosed with high sensitivity and specificity.

On this clone: Its specificity is not known.

A multiplex PCR was run with 60 Vbeta primers and 13 Jbeta primers. Repertoires were generated with immunoSEQ multiplex PCR, while TCRdb's copy carries only in-frame clones and drops some. The profile covers fewer than 200,000 clones, with 60% to 80% appearing a single time and roughly 3.7% taken by the ten largest. From germline, CDR1 is SGDLS and CDR2 YYNGEE. The CDR3 runs 16 residues. Unmatched junction bases numbered 5, after V lost 0 bases and J lost 2 bases. The sample taken for sequencing was PBMCs. The gene calls are TRBV9 and TRBJ2-1; 7 bases are a match to TRBD2. This TCR was sampled from a man aged 30-40 years in good health and CMV-seropositive. CDR3: CASSVGGGGTYNEQFF. The CDR3 DNA sequence: TGTGCCAGCAGCGTAGGGGGCGGGGGTACCTACAATGAGCAGTTCTTC. Combining the CDR3 with reference TRBV9 and TRBJ2-1 gives the whole variable domain DSGVTQTPKHLITATGQRVTLRCSPRSGDLSVYWYQQSLDQGLQFLIQYYNGEERAKGNILERFSAQQFPDLHSELNLSSLELGDSALYFCASSVGGGGTYNEQFFGPGTRLTVL.